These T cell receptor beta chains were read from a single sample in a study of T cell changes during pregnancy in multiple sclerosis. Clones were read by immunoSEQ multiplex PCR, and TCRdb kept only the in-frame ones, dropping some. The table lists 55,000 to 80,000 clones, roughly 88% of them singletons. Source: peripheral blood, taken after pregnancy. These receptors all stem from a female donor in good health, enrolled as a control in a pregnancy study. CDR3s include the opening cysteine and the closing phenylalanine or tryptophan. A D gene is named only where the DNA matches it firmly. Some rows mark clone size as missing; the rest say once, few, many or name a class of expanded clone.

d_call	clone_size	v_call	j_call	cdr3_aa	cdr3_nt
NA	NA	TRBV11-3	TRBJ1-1	CASSPVQGLGEAFF	TGTGCCAGCAGCCCCGTACAGGGTCTCGGTGAAGCTTTCTTT
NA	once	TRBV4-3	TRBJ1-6	CASSQSSGKGEALHF	TGCGCCAGCAGCCAATCATCAGGGAAAGGGGAGGCCCTCCACTTT
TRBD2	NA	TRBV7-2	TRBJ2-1	CASRFDGTSGRGEQFF	TGTGCCAGCAGATTCGACGGGACTAGCGGGAGAGGTGAGCAGTTCTTC
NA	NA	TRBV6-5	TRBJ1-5	CASGEGDQPQHF	TGTGCCAGCGGTGAAGGGGATCAGCCCCAGCATTTT
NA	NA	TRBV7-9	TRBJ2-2	CASSFPEGGVGELFF	TGTGCCAGCAGCTTCCCCGAAGGGGGTGTCGGGGAGCTGTTTTTT
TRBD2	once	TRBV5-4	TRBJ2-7	CASSTRLAGGYEQYF	TGTGCCAGCAGCACCCGACTAGCGGGAGGTTACGAGCAGTACTTC
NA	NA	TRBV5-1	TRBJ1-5	CASSPEDSSNQPQHF	TGCGCCAGCAGCCCCGAGGACAGCAGCAATCAGCCCCAGCATTTT
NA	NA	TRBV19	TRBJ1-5	CASNWGHRARNQPQHF	TGTGCCAGTAACTGGGGACACCGGGCCCGAAATCAGCCCCAGCATTTT
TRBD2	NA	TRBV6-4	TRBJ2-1	CASSDVAGGGNEQFF	TGTGCCAGCAGTGACGTTGCGGGAGGAGGCAATGAGCAGTTCTTC
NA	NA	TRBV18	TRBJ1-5	CASSLVGKGVYSNQPQHF	TGTGCCAGCTCACTAGTGGGCAAGGGGGTCTATAGCAATCAGCCCCAGCATTTT
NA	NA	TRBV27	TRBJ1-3	CASSLSSLTSTIYF	TGTGCCAGCAGTTTATCGTCCCTAACGAGCACCATATATTTT
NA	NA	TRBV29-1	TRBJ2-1	CSVEVSGGRKGNEQFF	TGCAGCGTTGAAGTCTCAGGGGGGAGGAAAGGGAATGAGCAGTTCTTC
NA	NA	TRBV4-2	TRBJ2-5	CASSQEPRGAAGETQYF	TGTGCCAGCAGCCAAGAGCCCCGGGGGGCCGCGGGAGAGACCCAGTACTTC
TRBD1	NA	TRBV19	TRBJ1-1	CASSLDRATEAFF	TGTGCCAGTAGTCTCGACAGGGCGACTGAAGCTTTCTTT
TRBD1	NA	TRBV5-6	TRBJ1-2	CASGPGQGALRGYTF	TGTGCCAGCGGACCGGGACAGGGGGCCCTTCGTGGCTACACCTTC
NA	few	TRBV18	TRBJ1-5	CASSPAGVNQPQHF	TGTGCCAGCTCACCAGCAGGGGTCAATCAGCCCCAGCATTTT
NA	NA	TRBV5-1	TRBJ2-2	CASSLVTTANTGELFF	TGCGCCAGCAGCCTGGTGACAACTGCGAACACCGGGGAGCTGTTTTTT
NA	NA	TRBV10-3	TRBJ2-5	CATSLQNQETQYF	TGTGCCACCTCCCTACAGAACCAAGAGACCCAGTACTTC
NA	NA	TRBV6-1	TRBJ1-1	CASSEGRGGGENTEAFF	TGTGCCAGCAGTGAAGGGCGAGGGGGAGGGGAAAACACTGAAGCTTTCTTT
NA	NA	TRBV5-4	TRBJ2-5	CASSLYAGAQETQYF	TGTGCCAGCAGCTTGTATGCGGGGGCACAAGAGACCCAGTACTTC
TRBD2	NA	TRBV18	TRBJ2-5	CASSPIAGGSGETQYF	TGTGCCAGCTCACCAATAGCGGGGGGCTCGGGAGAGACCCAGTACTTC
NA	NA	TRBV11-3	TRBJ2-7	CASSSGYEQYF	TGTGCCAGCAGCTCAGGGTACGAGCAGTACTTC
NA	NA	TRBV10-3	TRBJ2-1	CAISDEGGKKHNEQFF	TGTGCCATCAGTGATGAGGGCGGGAAGAAGCACAATGAGCAGTTCTTC
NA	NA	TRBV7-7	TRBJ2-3	CASSPDGDTDTQYF	TGTGCTAGCAGCCCTGACGGGGACACAGATACGCAGTATTTT